One sample yielded the 29 T cell receptor beta chains listed below, sequenced in a study of blood T cell repertoires in COVID-19. Only in-frame clones appear in the TCRdb table, and some are missing; sequencing was by immunoSEQ multiplex PCR. The sample records 150,000 to 200,000 clones, about 93% being singletons. Material: peripheral blood. Receptors were obtained from a woman aged 45-65 years with acute or convalescent COVID-19.

This clone came up once. The chain carries TRBV19 and TRBJ1-2, with a weak D call TRBD1 (5 bases). Germline CDR1 is LNHDA and CDR2 is SQIVND (reference sequence). The CDR3 runs 19 residues. V lost 5 bases and J lost 0, with 25 bases in between. The CDR3 sequence is CASSFTGTGRGLTNYGYTF. The CDR3 DNA reads as TGTGCCAGTAGTTTTACCGGGACTGGGAGAGGGCTCACTAACTATGGCTACACCTTC.

The rearrangement joins TRBV7-9 to TRBJ1-1, with TRBD1 matching 9 bases. The CDR3 length is 14 residues. Trimming cost V 5 bases and J 1 base; bases outside gene matches: 2. Germline V gene data show CDR1 as SEHNR and CDR2 as FQNEAQ (reference sequence). This CDR3 is CASSEGQGNTEAFF. CDR3 coding DNA: TGTGCCAGCAGCGAGGGACAGGGGAACACTGAAGCTTTCTTT.

The CDR3 DNA follows: TGTGCCAGCAGCCAAGAAGGGGGTTATGGCTACACCTTC. Translated, it gives CASSQEGGYGYTF. The chain is built from TRBV4-2 and TRBJ1-2; D might be TRBD1 (6 bases). Germline CDR1 LGHNA, CDR2 YNFKEQ. CDR3 size: 13 residues. V lost 0 bases and J lost 5, with 7 bases in between.

The chain has TRBV7-9 and TRBJ1-2; D gene unclear. The CDR3 runs 15 residues. Germline lookup yields CDR1 SEHNR and CDR2 FQNEAQ (reference sequence). The V gene lost 6 bases and the J gene lost 2 bases, with 16 bases spanning the gap. CDR3 protein: CASRPADTQNYGYTF. The CDR3 coding sequence is TGTGCCAGCAGACCTGCTGACACCCAGAACTATGGCTACACCTTC.

The chain has TRBV7-9 and TRBJ2-2; 15 bases map to TRBD2. The CDR3 covers 19 residues. The V segment lost 5 bases and the J segment 4 bases; nucleotides outside the gene matches: 11. CDR1 and CDR2 (germline): SEHNR, FQNEAQ (reference sequence). For the CDR3, the DNA is TGTGCCAGCAGCACAACCTGGGGACTAGCGGGAGGAAGCACCGGGGAGCTGTTTTTT. Protein product: CASSTTWGLAGGSTGELFF.

The V and J genes are TRBV2 and TRBJ2-7; D not resolved. The CDR3 has 12 residues. V dropped 5 bases and J dropped 7 bases, with 12 bases sitting between them. Germline CDR1 is SNHLY and CDR2 is FYNNEI. The CDR3 nucleotides read TGTGCCAGCAGTATGAGACCCAGGGAGCAGTACTTC. Protein product: CASSMRPREQYF.

V is TRBV11-3 and J is TRBJ2-1; tentatively, D is TRBD1 (5 bases). Trimming cost V 5 bases and J 6 bases, with 17 bases left between them. This CDR3 is 15 amino acids long. The germline gives CDR1 SGHNT, CDR2 YENEEA. The CDR3: CASSLDQGLSNEQFF. The CDR3 nucleotides read TGTGCCAGCAGCCTTGATCAGGGTCTAAGCAATGAGCAGTTCTTC.

This clone was seen once. The V and J genes are TRBV2 and TRBJ1-5; 8 nucleotides align to TRBD1. From germline, CDR1 is SNHLY and CDR2 FYNNEI. With V trimmed by 0 bases and J by 0 bases, 10 bases remained unmatched. The CDR3 loop spans 19 amino acids. The CDR3 loop reads CASSEAMGQAHYSNQPQHF. CDR3 in DNA: TGTGCCAGCAGTGAAGCGATGGGACAGGCCCATTATAGCAATCAGCCCCAGCATTTT.

V gene TRBV18 combines with J gene TRBJ2-2, with TRBD1 identical over 8 bases. Germline CDR1 is KGHSH and CDR2 is LQKENI. The V gene end was trimmed by 3 bases and the J gene end by 0 bases; junction bases not matched to a gene: 3. This CDR3 has 16 amino acids. As DNA, the CDR3 is TGTGCCAGCTCACCTTCAGGGGGCACGAACACCGGGGAGCTGTTTTTT. Amino acids: CASSPSGGTNTGELFF. The full variable domain, with the rest looked up from reference TRBV18 and TRBJ2-2, is NAGVMQNPRHLVRRRGQEARLRCSPMKGHSHVYWYRQLPEEGLKFMVYLQKENIIDESGMPKERFSAEFPKEGPSILRIQQVVRGDSAAYFCASSPSGGTNTGELFFGEGSRLTVL.

The chain is built from TRBV7-8 and TRBJ1-1; 10 bases map to TRBD1. V lost 4 bases, J lost 5 bases, and 10 bases stayed unmatched. This CDR3 region has 16 residues. Germline-derived CDR1 and CDR2 are SGHVS and FQNEAQ. CDR3 sequence: CASSWTGGQGETEAFF. In nucleotides, the CDR3 is TGTGCCAGCAGCTGGACAGGAGGACAGGGGGAGACTGAAGCTTTCTTT.

V gene TRBV5-1 combines with J gene TRBJ1-1; possibly TRBD1 for D (5 bases). CDR3 length: 12 residues. Germline CDR1 SGHRS, CDR2 YFSETQ. V dropped 3 bases and J dropped 6 bases, with 9 bases sitting between them. The CDR3 loop is CASSSQGSEAFF. The CDR3 coding sequence is TGCGCCAGCAGCTCCCAGGGATCTGAAGCTTTCTTT.

This chain uses TRBV7-2 with TRBJ1-2; 10 bases fit TRBD1. V was pared by 5 bases and J by 4 bases, with 7 bases of the junction left unmatched. The CDR3 covers 15 residues. The germline V gene encodes CDR1 SGHTA and CDR2 FQGNSA. The CDR3 DNA reads TGTGCCAGCAGCCAGGGACAGGGGCCGTCCTATGGCTACACCTTC. This gives the protein CASSQGQGPSYGYTF.

The chain carries TRBV30 and TRBJ2-2, with a tentative D call TRBD2 (7 bases). CDR1 GTSNPN and CDR2 SVGIG come from the germline V gene (reference sequence). The V end was cut by 4 bases, the J end by 4 bases, with 16 bases between. The length of the CDR3 is 15 residues. CDR3 nucleotide sequence: TGTGCCTGGACCCGGAGGGGGGGAGGCACCGGGGAGCTGTTTTTT. As protein: CAWTRRGGGTGELFF.

The count of this clone is one. This rearrangement joins TRBV9 to TRBJ2-3; unclear D gene. The CDR3 runs 16 residues. V was cut by 0 bases and J by 2 bases, with 13 bases left in between. The germline CDR1 and CDR2 sequences are SGDLS and YYNGEE. The CDR3 nucleotides are TGTGCCAGCAGCGTAGGAGACTCGACTTACACAGATACGCAGTATTTT. Translated: CASSVGDSTYTDTQYF.

The chain is built from TRBV6-1 and TRBJ1-5, with D possibly matching TRBD1 (6 bases). CDR1 is MNHNS and CDR2 is SASEGT in the germline V gene. CDR3 length: 15 residues. Trimming removed 2 bases from V and 7 bases from J, with 15 bases in between. The CDR3 sequence is CASSELGGDGQPQHF. CDR3 sequence (DNA): TGTGCCAGCAGTGAATTAGGGGGTGACGGACAGCCCCAGCATTTT.

The V and J genes are TRBV4-1 and TRBJ2-1; maybe TRBD2 (5 bases). The CDR3 extends over 14 amino acids. CDR1 is MGHRA and CDR2 is YSYEKL in the germline V gene. Trimming cost V 5 bases and J 8 bases, with 16 bases left between them. The CDR3 DNA reads TGCGCCAGCAGCTCTTCAAGAGGGCTGGATGAGCAGTTCTTC. Encoded protein: CASSSSRGLDEQFF.

This chain links TRBV19 with TRBJ2-1; a possible D gene is TRBD2 (5 bases). Per germline, CDR1 LNHDA and CDR2 SQIVND (reference sequence). This CDR3 is built from 13 residues. With 10 bases removed from V and 8 bases from J, the gap between germline ends came to 18 bases. The CDR3 region is CATSLAWGHEQFF. CDR3 coding DNA: TGTGCCACCTCCCTAGCATGGGGTCATGAGCAGTTCTTC.

V is TRBV3-1 (or the pseudogene TRBV3-2) and J is TRBJ2-1; no definite D call. The CDR3 runs 16 residues. CDR1 and CDR2 from the germline V gene are LGHDT and YNNKEL (reference sequence). The V end lost 4 bases, the J end lost 4 bases, and 17 bases lay between the germline ends. As DNA, the CDR3 is TGTGCCAGCAGCCTTGGCGAATACAAACTATACAATGAGCAGTTCTTC. Translated, it gives CASSLGEYKLYNEQFF.

A single count supports this clone. The chain carries TRBV6-5 and TRBJ2-2; D is perhaps TRBD2 (6 bases). Per germline, CDR1 MNHEY and CDR2 SVGAGI. CDR3 length: 13 residues. V lost 2 bases, J lost 6 bases, and 7 bases lay in between. The chain's CDR3 is CASSYRDSGELFF. CDR3 coding DNA: TGTGCCAGCAGTTACAGGGACTCCGGGGAGCTGTTTTTT.

About this clone: Different DNA sequences within this sample yield the same CDR3. Written as DNA, the CDR3 is TGTGCCAGTAGTATTAGGGGCGAGCAGTACTTC. This sequence encodes CASSIRGEQYF. This sequence joins TRBV19 and TRBJ2-7, with a tentative D call TRBD1 (5 bases). The CDR3 contains 11 residues. Trimming took off 3 bases at V and 6 bases at J, with 6 bases between the two ends. CDR1 is LNHDA and CDR2 is SQIVND in the germline V gene (reference sequence).

CDR3 sequence (DNA): TGTGCCAGCAGTATGGACTTGGATTCACCCCTCCACTTT. Its protein product is CASSMDLDSPLHF. The chain joins TRBV6-5 to TRBJ1-6, with no clear D. CDR1 is MNHEY and CDR2 is SVGAGI in the germline V gene. Trimming left V 5 bases short and J 8 bases short, with 10 bases between. The CDR3 runs to 13 residues.

The chain has TRBV27 and TRBJ1-6; no clear D. The CDR3 length is 15 residues. The germline V and J ends were trimmed by 5 bases and 6 bases, with 14 bases remaining between them. Germline CDR1 and CDR2: MNHEY and SMNVEV (reference sequence). CDR3 in DNA: TGTGCCAGCAGTACCCCCACAGACCCTAATTCACCCCTCCACTTT. It yields the protein CASSTPTDPNSPLHF.

This chain joins TRBV6-5 and TRBJ1-5; D remains unclear. V dropped 7 bases and J dropped 3 bases, with 10 bases sitting between them. From germline, CDR1 is MNHEY and CDR2 SVGAGI. The CDR3 sequence is 13 residues long. CDR3 in amino acids: CASTRTINQPQHF. In DNA form, the CDR3 reads TGTGCCAGCACCAGAACTATCAATCAGCCCCAGCATTTT.

This clone occurred once. The chain recombines TRBV3-1 (or the pseudogene TRBV3-2) with TRBJ1-2; tentatively, D is TRBD1 (5 bases). The CDR3 totals 19 residues. In germline, CDR1 is LGHDT, CDR2 YNNKEL (reference sequence). V lost 0 bases, J lost 3 bases, and 23 bases lay in between. The CDR3 DNA reads TGTGCCAGCAGCCAAGAATTCCCTCGGGCCAAAGCGGGGGACTATGGCTACACCTTC. As protein: CASSQEFPRAKAGDYGYTF.

The chain joins TRBV7-9 to TRBJ1-1; D uncertain. The germline V gene has CDR1 SEHNR and CDR2 FQNEAQ (reference sequence). The ends were cut back, 5 bases at V and 1 base at J, with 11 bases in the middle. This CDR3 comprises 14 residues. The CDR3 coding sequence is TGTGCCAGCAGCCCCAGACTGGCGAACACTGAAGCTTTCTTT. It specifies CASSPRLANTEAFF.

The chain joins TRBV20-1 to TRBJ2-2, with D possibly being TRBD2 (6 bases). Trimming removed 3 bases at V and 4 bases at J, with 15 bases between. CDR3 length: 15 residues. Germline values: CDR1 DFQATT, CDR2 SNEGSKA (reference sequence). The CDR3, as DNA: TGCAGTGCTAGTGAGGCGGGGCGCGCCACCGGGGAGCTGTTTTTT. Translated, it gives CSASEAGRATGELFF.

The chain couples TRBV7-2 to TRBJ2-1; 11 nucleotides line up with TRBD2. The V gene end was trimmed by 5 bases and the J gene end by 7 bases; junction bases not matched to a gene: 7. Germline V CDR1 and CDR2: SGHTA, FQGNSA. The CDR3 runs to 15 residues. CDR3 in amino acids: CASSRGLAGGNEQFF. CDR3 sequence (DNA): TGTGCCAGCAGCCGGGGGCTAGCGGGAGGAAATGAGCAGTTCTTC.

The chain recombines TRBV2 with TRBJ1-5; 7 nucleotides agree with TRBD1. The CDR3 length is 15 residues. With V trimmed by 2 bases and J by 7 bases, 8 bases remained unmatched. Germline assignment: CDR1 SNHLY and CDR2 FYNNEI. CDR3 in amino acids: CASSEYEGAGQPQHF. The CDR3 coding sequence is TGTGCCAGCAGTGAATATGAGGGGGCAGGACAGCCCCAGCATTTT.

The chain joins TRBV6-2 or TRBV6-3 to TRBJ2-5; 9 bases line up with TRBD1. J was trimmed by 1 base and V by 5 bases; bases with no gene match: 5. The CDR3 totals 15 residues. The germline gives CDR1 MNHEY, CDR2 SVGEGT. Here the CDR3 DNA reads TGTGCCAGCAGTCGGGGACAGGGCGTCCAAGAGACCCAGTACTTC. Translation gives CASSRGQGVQETQYF.